This entry lists 26 T cell receptor beta chains sequenced from one sample in a study of shared clonotypes between healthy human individuals. The data were produced by immunoSEQ multiplex PCR, yet TCRdb's version contains in-frame clones alone and is incomplete. Among millions of clones listed, over 85% were seen once. Sequencing was performed on naive CD4+ T cells sorted from blood. Noted subset: CD45RA+ positively selected. Every receptor here comes from a man between 18 and 35 years old in good health.

The chain carries TRBV5-4 and TRBJ2-3; D is possibly TRBD2 (5 bases). CDR1 and CDR2 (germline): SGHNT, YYREEE (reference sequence). The CDR3 extends over 14 amino acids. V lost 5 bases to trimming and J lost 2 bases, with 12 bases between them. CDR3 loop: CASRPGGPTDTQYF. As DNA, the CDR3 is TGTGCCAGCAGGCCAGGAGGTCCCACAGATACGCAGTATTTT.

This clone was seen a handful of times. This chain joins TRBV5-4 and TRBJ2-3; 7 bases match TRBD1. This CDR3 has 15 amino acids. Germline CDR1 SGHNT, CDR2 YYREEE (reference sequence). J lost 0 bases, V lost 4 bases, and 5 bases had no gene match. DNA for the CDR3: TGTGCCAGCAGCAGGGGACAGTCTAGCACAGATACGCAGTATTTT. It codes for CASSRGQSSTDTQYF.

This rearrangement joins TRBV27 to TRBJ2-1; TRBD2 agrees at 10 bases. Germline V gene sequence: CDR1 MNHEY, CDR2 SMNVEV (reference sequence). This CDR3 region has 15 residues. J was trimmed by 6 bases and V by 6 bases; bases with no gene match: 8. The CDR3 bases are TGTGCCAGCAGACAACTAGCGGGGACGAGCAATGAGCAGTTCTTC. Translation gives CASRQLAGTSNEQFF.

The V call is TRBV18, the J call TRBJ2-3; D may correspond to TRBD1 or TRBD2 (5 bases each). Germline values: CDR1 KGHSH, CDR2 LQKENI. V was cut by 4 bases and J by 4 bases, with 21 bases left in between. The CDR3 is made up of 17 amino acids. The CDR3 DNA follows: TGTGCCAGCTCACTAAAGGGACCGACATTTGGCTCAGATACGCAGTATTTT. Translating gives CASSLKGPTFGSDTQYF. The full variable domain, in which reference TRBV18 and TRBJ2-3 provide the parts outside the CDR3, is NAGVMQNPRHLVRRRGQEARLRCSPMKGHSHVYWYRQLPEEGLKFMVYLQKENIIDESGMPKERFSAEFPKEGPSILRIQQVVRGDSAAYFCASSLKGPTFGSDTQYFGPGTRLTVL.

This CDR3 reads CASLDRTEAFF. CDR3 DNA: TGTGCCAGCCTTGACAGGACCGAAGCTTTCTTT. V gene TRBV6-5 combines with J gene TRBJ1-1; maybe TRBD1 (6 bases). CDR3 length equals 11 residues. The germline gives CDR1 MNHEY, CDR2 SVGAGI. Trimming left V 8 bases short and J 8 bases short, with 12 bases between.

This chain joins TRBV1 and TRBJ1-3. TRBV1 is flagged as a pseudogene. The CDR3 runs 15 residues. The CDR3, as DNA: TGCACCAGCAGCCCGGGACTTTTCTCTGGAAACACCATATATTTT. Its translation is CTSSPGLFSGNTIYF.

The chain is built from TRBV5-6 and TRBJ1-4; D perhaps matches TRBD1 (6 bases). Germline-derived CDR1 and CDR2 are SGHDT and YYEEEE. V dropped 0 bases and J dropped 3 bases, with 9 bases sitting between them. The CDR3 loop spans 15 amino acids. The CDR3 here is CASSLEQGANEKLFF. DNA for the CDR3: TGTGCCAGCAGCTTGGAACAGGGAGCTAATGAAAAACTGTTTTTT.

The V and J genes are TRBV9 and TRBJ2-7; unclear D gene. Deletions cut 0 bases from V and 5 bases from J, with 9 bases between. The CDR3 has 13 residues. Germline CDR1 and CDR2: SGDLS and YYNGEE. CDR3 loop: CASSVGVADEQYF. CDR3 bases: TGTGCCAGCAGCGTAGGGGTGGCGGACGAGCAGTACTTC.

About this clone: Other DNA sequences from this sample encode an identical CDR3 as well. J is TRBJ2-1 and V is TRBV5-1; D is unclear. The V gene lost 0 bases and the J gene lost 0 bases, with 7 bases spanning the gap. The CDR3 extends over 15 amino acids. Germline assignment: CDR1 SGHRS and CDR2 YFSETQ. CDR3: CASSLGPSSYNEQFF. The CDR3 nucleotides are TGCGCCAGCAGCTTGGGACCGAGCTCCTACAATGAGCAGTTCTTC.

The V and J genes are TRBV29-1 and TRBJ2-1, with a tentative D call TRBD1 (6 bases). The CDR3 is 14 residues long. V was trimmed by 4 bases and J by 8 bases, leaving 18 bases between them. The germline CDR1 and CDR2 sequences are SQVTM and ANQGSEA. The CDR3 sequence is CSVVPTGYFDEQFF. Written as DNA, the CDR3 is TGCAGCGTTGTCCCGACAGGCTATTTCGATGAGCAGTTCTTC.

Here the CDR3 reads CASSPVGALSTDTQYF. DNA of the CDR3: TGTGCCAGCAGCCCTGTGGGGGCCCTCTCCACAGATACGCAGTATTTT. The rearrangement uses TRBV11-2 and TRBJ2-3; possible D gene TRBD1, 6 bases. The CDR3 sequence is 16 residues long. V lost 5 bases and J 2 bases, leaving 17 bases between the germline ends. Looked up from germline, CDR1 is SGHAT and CDR2 is FQNNGV.

The sample holds a few counts of this clone. Other DNA sequences in this sample translate to the same CDR3. V and J are TRBV29-1 and TRBJ1-4; no clear D gene. Trimming took 7 bases from V and 2 from J, leaving 5 bases between them. Germline lookup yields CDR1 SQVTM and CDR2 ANQGSEA. This CDR3 contains 11 residues. The CDR3 bases are TGCAGCGGGGCGACTAATGAAAAACTGTTTTTT. Protein product: CSGATNEKLFF.

This sequence joins TRBV28 and TRBJ2-4; D possibly corresponds to TRBD2 (5 bases). The CDR3 consists of 12 residues. Germline CDR1 is MDHEN and CDR2 is SYDVKM. V was trimmed by 6 bases and J by 14 bases, leaving 17 bases between them. Here the CDR3 DNA reads TGTGCCAGCAGATCCGGGAAGAGCCTTGAGTACTTC. Translated, it gives CASRSGKSLEYF.

V gene TRBV11-3 combines with J gene TRBJ2-5; D unresolved. Deletions cut 5 bases from V and 1 base from J, with 8 bases between. This CDR3 region has 13 residues. CDR1 is SGHNT and CDR2 is YENEEA in the germline V gene. The CDR3 region is CASSRSLQETQYF. CDR3 coding DNA: TGTGCCAGCAGCCGTAGCCTCCAAGAGACCCAGTACTTC.

The CDR3 protein is CASSLVDEQYF. The CDR3 DNA is TGTGCCAGCAGCTTAGTAGACGAGCAGTACTTC. The rearrangement joins TRBV7-2 to TRBJ2-5; D not resolved. TRBJ2-7 explains the end of the DNA better; the J call may be wrong. The germline V gene has CDR1 SGHTA and CDR2 FQGNSA. The CDR3 is made up of 11 amino acids.

This sequence joins TRBV7-6 and TRBJ1-2, with D unresolved. The CDR3 totals 13 residues. The germline V gene encodes CDR1 SGHVS and CDR2 FNYEAQ. V was shortened by 2 bases and J by 3 bases, with 7 bases between the two germline ends. CDR3 DNA: TGTGCCAGCAGCTTATCGGAGTACTATGGCTACACCTTC. It codes for CASSLSEYYGYTF.

This chain links TRBV19 with TRBJ2-3; D perhaps matches TRBD2 (6 bases). The CDR3 length is 14 residues. CDR1 LNHDA and CDR2 SQIVND come from the germline V gene (reference sequence). V shed 3 bases and J shed 4 bases, with 11 bases lying between them. CDR3 in amino acids: CASSIQGLSDTQYF. CDR3 in DNA: TGTGCCAGTAGTATCCAGGGACTTTCAGATACGCAGTATTTT.

V gene TRBV29-1 combines with J gene TRBJ2-5, with D possibly being TRBD1 or TRBD2 (5 bases each). Between the trimmed V and J ends, which lost 4 bases and 5 bases, there was a span of 14 bases. CDR1 SQVTM and CDR2 ANQGSEA come from the germline V gene. The CDR3 loop spans 13 amino acids. CDR3: CSVAVSWGETQYF. The CDR3 DNA follows: TGCAGCGTTGCCGTCTCCTGGGGGGAGACCCAGTACTTC. The complete variable domain, with remaining parts taken from reference TRBV29-1 and TRBJ2-5, reads SAVISQKPSRDICQRGTSLTIQCQVDSQVTMMFWYRQQPGQSLTLIATANQGSEATYESGFVIDKFPISRPNLTFSTLTVSNMSPEDSSIYLCSVAVSWGETQYFGPGTRLLVL.

This clone was detected once. V is TRBV2 and J is TRBJ2-7; D gene unclear. Deletions cut 6 bases from V and 3 bases from J, with 15 bases between. Germline-derived CDR1 and CDR2 are SNHLY and FYNNEI. This CDR3 comprises 14 residues. The DNA of the CDR3 is TGTGCCAGCAGGGGCAGCACACAGTTCTACGAGCAGTACTTC. Translation gives CASRGSTQFYEQYF. Filled out from reference TRBV2 and TRBJ2-7, the complete variable domain reads EPEVTQTPSHQVTQMGQEVILRCVPISNHLYFYWYRQILGQKVEFLVSFYNNEISEKSEIFDDQFSVERPDGSNFTLKIRSTKLEDSAMYFCASRGSTQFYEQYFGPGTRLTVT.

The J gene is TRBJ2-5, the V gene TRBV5-4; 9 bases match TRBD2. The CDR3 is made up of 14 amino acids. The germline V gene encodes CDR1 SGHNT and CDR2 YYREEE (reference sequence). J was trimmed by 2 bases and V by 7 bases; bases with no gene match: 6. The CDR3 nucleotides are TGTGCCAGCGGGCGGGAGGGCCGGCAAGAGACCCAGTACTTC. Protein sequence: CASGREGRQETQYF.

The CDR3 coding sequence is TGTGCCAGCAGCGAGGGACTAGCGGGGGGTACTAGCACAGATACGCAGTATTTT. Its translation: CASSEGLAGGTSTDTQYF. The rearrangement joins TRBV9 to TRBJ2-3; 15 bases match TRBD2. Germline V gene sequence: CDR1 SGDLS, CDR2 YYNGEE. V trimming: 3 bases; J trimming: 0 bases; junction bases outside the gene matches: 5. The CDR3 is 18 amino acids.

J is TRBJ1-4 and V is TRBV19; D is perhaps TRBD1 (6 bases). CDR3 size: 15 residues. Trimming stripped 10 bases from V and 0 bases from J, with 15 bases between. Germline loops: CDR1 LNHDA, CDR2 SQIVND (reference sequence). CDR3 residues: CATPGQTSTNEKLFF. The CDR3 DNA reads TGTGCCACGCCTGGACAGACCTCAACTAATGAAAAACTGTTTTTT.

The V gene is TRBV28, the J gene TRBJ1-5; D call uncertain. This CDR3 has 12 residues. From germline, CDR1 is MDHEN and CDR2 SYDVKM. Trimming removed 2 bases from V and 5 bases from J, with 4 bases in between. The CDR3 coding sequence is TGTGCCAGCAGTTTAGTTGATCAGCCCCAGCATTTT. Its protein is CASSLVDQPQHF.

For the CDR3, the DNA is TGTGCCAGCAGTACTCTCGGGGAGCTGTTTTTT. This encodes CASSTLGELFF. The chain has TRBV6-6 and TRBJ2-2; D gene ambiguous. Deletions cut 5 bases from V and 7 bases from J, with 5 bases between. Germline V lookup: CDR1 MNHNY, CDR2 SVGAGI (reference sequence). There are 11 residues in the CDR3.

V and J are TRBV28 and TRBJ1-1, with 7 bases fitting TRBD1. V shed 8 bases, J shed 1 base, and the junction held 4 bases outside the gene matches. Germline lookup yields CDR1 MDHEN and CDR2 SYDVKM. The CDR3 length is 13 residues. CDR3 sequence (DNA): TGTGCCAGCGTCAGACAGGGGAACACTGAAGCTTTCTTT. Protein sequence: CASVRQGNTEAFF.

This rearrangement joins TRBV12-5 to TRBJ1-4, with D tentatively TRBD1 (5 bases). Germline CDR1 and CDR2: LGHNT and FRNRAP. This CDR3 has 14 residues. Trimming took 2 bases from V and 7 from J, leaving 11 bases between them. Here the CDR3 DNA reads TGTGCTAGTGGTTTGCCGCCGGACACTGAAAAACTGTTTTTT. Its translation: CASGLPPDTEKLFF.